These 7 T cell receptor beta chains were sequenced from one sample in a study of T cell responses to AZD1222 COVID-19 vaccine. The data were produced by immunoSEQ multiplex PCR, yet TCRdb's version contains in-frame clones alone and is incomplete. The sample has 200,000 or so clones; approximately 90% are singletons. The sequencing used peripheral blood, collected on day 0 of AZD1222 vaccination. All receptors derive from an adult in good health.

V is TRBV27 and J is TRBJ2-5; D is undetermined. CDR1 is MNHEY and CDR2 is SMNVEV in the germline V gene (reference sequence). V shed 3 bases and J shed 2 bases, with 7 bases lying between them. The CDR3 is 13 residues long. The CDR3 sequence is CASSLWQQETQYF. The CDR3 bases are TGTGCCAGCAGTTTGTGGCAGCAAGAGACCCAGTACTTC.

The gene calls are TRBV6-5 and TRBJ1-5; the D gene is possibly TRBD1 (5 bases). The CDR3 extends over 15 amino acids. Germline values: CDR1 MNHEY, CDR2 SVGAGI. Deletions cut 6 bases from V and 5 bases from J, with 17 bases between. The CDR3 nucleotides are TGTGCCAGCAGCGCTCAGGGAGGCGCGGATCAGCCCCAGCATTTT. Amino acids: CASSAQGGADQPQHF.

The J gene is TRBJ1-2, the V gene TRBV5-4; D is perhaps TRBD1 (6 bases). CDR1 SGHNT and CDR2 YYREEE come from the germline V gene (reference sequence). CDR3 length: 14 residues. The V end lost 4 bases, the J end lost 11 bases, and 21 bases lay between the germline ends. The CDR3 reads CASSPWEGGMRYTF. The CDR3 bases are TGTGCCAGCAGCCCATGGGAGGGGGGTATGAGGTACACCTTC. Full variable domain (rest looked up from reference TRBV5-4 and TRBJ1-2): ETGVTQSPTHLIKTRGQQVTLRCSSQSGHNTVSWYQQALGQGPQFIFQYYREEENGRGNFPPRFSGLQFPNYSSELNVNALELDDSALYLCASSPWEGGMRYTFGSGTRLTVV.

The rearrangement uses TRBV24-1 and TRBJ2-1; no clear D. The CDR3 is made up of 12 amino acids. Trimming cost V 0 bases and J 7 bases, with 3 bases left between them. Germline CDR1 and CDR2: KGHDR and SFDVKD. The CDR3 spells CATSDLWNEQFF. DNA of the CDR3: TGTGCCACCAGTGATTTGTGGAATGAGCAGTTCTTC.

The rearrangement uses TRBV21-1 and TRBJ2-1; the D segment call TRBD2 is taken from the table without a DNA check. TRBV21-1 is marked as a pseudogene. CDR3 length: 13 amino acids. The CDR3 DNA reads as TGTGCCAGCTGCGGGGGTCGGTACAATGAGCAGTTCTTC. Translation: CASCGGRYNEQFF.

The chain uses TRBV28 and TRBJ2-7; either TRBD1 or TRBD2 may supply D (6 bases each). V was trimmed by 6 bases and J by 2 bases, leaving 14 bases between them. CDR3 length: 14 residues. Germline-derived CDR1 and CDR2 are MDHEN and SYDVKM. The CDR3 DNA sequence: TGTGCCAGCAGCCCCGCGGGGACAACCTACGAGCAGTACTTC. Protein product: CASSPAGTTYEQYF.

CDR3 sequence: CASKTGGENIQYF. The CDR3 nucleotides read TGTGCCAGCAAGACAGGGGGCGAAAACATTCAGTACTTC. The rearrangement links TRBV27 to TRBJ2-4; 10 bases match TRBD1. The germline V gene has CDR1 MNHEY and CDR2 SMNVEV (reference sequence). Unmatched junction bases numbered 2, after V lost 7 bases and J lost 5 bases. The CDR3 extends over 13 amino acids.